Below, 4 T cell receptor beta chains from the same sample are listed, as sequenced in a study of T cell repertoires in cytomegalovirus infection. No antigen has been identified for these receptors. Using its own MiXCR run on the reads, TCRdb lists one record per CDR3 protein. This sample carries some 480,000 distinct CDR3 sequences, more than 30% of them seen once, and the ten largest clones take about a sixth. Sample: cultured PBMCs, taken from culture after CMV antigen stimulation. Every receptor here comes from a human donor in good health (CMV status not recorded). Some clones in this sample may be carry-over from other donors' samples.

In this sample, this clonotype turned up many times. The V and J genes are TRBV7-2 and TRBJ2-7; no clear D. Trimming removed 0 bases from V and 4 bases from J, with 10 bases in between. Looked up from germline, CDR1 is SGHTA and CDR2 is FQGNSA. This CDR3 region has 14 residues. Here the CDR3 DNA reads TGTGCCAGCAGCTTAGCTGTTTCGGTTTACGAGCAGTACTTC. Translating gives CASSLAVSVYEQYF.

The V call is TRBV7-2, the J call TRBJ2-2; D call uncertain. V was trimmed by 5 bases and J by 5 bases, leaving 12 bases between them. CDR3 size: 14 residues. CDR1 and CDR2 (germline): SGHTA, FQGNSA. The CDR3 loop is CASSTWAGTGELFF. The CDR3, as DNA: TGTGCCAGCAGCACCTGGGCCGGAACCGGGGAGCTGTTTTTT.

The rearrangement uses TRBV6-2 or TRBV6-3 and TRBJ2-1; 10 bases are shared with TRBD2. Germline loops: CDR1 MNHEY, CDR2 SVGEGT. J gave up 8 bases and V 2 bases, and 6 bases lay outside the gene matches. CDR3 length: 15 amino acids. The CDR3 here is CASSYEAGGLYEQFF. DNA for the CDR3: TGTGCCAGCAGTTACGAAGCGGGAGGGCTCTATGAGCAGTTCTTC.

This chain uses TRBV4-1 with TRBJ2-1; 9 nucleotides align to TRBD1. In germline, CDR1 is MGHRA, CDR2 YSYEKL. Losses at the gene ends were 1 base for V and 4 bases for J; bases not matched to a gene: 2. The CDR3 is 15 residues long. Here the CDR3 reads CASSQGTGVYNEQFF. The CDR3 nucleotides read TGCGCCAGCAGCCAAGGGACAGGGGTTTACAATGAGCAGTTCTTC.